Listed here is a single T cell receptor beta chain. The target antigen is unknown. Generated by immunoSEQ multiplex PCR, the TCRdb table keeps only in-frame clones and is missing some. The sample has some 80,000 clones, roughly 80% seen once. This specimen belongs to a study of T cell clones after liver transplantation. The overall study: TCRbeta sequencing after a pre-transplant mixed lymphocyte reaction identified graft-donor-reactive clones, later tracked in post-transplant blood. Timepoints were pre-transplant, pre-withdrawal, and after withdrawal was completed or failed. Overall study results and limits: Circulating graft-donor-reactive CD4 TCRbeta sequences fell significantly post-transplant in most of the 8 subjects. Migration into the graft, not deletion, may explain lost graft donor-reactive T cells.

This CDR3 is 15 amino acids long. The J segment lost 0 bases and the V segment lost 8 bases, leaving 7 bases of the junction unmatched. In germline, CDR1 is SNHLY, CDR2 FYNNEI. Sequences were derived from CD4+ T cells from blood, sampled roughly 50 months after liver transplant. The origin of this receptor is a human patient who received a liver transplant. A share of the T cells may be of graft donor origin. The chain combines TRBV2 with TRBJ2-1; TRBD1 matches 7 bases. CDR3 loop: CASVQTGSSYNEQFF. CDR3 nucleotides: TGTGCCAGCGTTCAGACAGGGAGCTCCTACAATGAGCAGTTCTTC. The variable domain in full, with the rest retrieved from reference TRBV2 and TRBJ2-1, is EPEVTQTPSHQVTQMGQEVILRCVPISNHLYFYWYRQILGQKVEFLVSFYNNEISEKSEIFDDQFSVERPDGSNFTLKIRSTKLEDSAMYFCASVQTGSSYNEQFFGPGTRLTVL.